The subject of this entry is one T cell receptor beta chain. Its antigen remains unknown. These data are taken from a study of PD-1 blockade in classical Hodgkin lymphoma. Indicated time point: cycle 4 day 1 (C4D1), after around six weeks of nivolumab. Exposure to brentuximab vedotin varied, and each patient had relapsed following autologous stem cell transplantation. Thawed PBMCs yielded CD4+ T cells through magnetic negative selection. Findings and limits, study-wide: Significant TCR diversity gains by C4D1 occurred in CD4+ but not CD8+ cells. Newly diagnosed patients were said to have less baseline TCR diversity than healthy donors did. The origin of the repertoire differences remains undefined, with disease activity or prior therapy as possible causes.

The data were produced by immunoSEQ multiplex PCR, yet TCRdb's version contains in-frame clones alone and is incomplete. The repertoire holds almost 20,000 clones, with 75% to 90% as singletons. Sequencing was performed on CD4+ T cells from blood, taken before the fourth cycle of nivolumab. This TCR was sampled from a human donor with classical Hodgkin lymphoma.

The CDR3 DNA reads as TGTGCCAGCAGTTACTCTCTGGGACAGGCCAATCGCGGCTACACCTTC. This codes for CASSYSLGQANRGYTF. This chain joins TRBV6-5 and TRBJ1-2, with 8 bases aligning to TRBD1. CDR1 is MNHEY, CDR2 SVGAGI, per germline. The CDR3 has 16 amino acids. V was pared by 0 bases and J by 8 bases, with 11 bases of the junction left unmatched.